The clone carrying this T cell receptor beta chain was picked up a small number of times. The data were obtained in a study of blood T cells in healthy people across ages. The CDR3 contains 15 residues. Germline loops: CDR1 SNHLY, CDR2 FYNNEI. Trimming shortened V by 2 bases and J by 2 bases, and 11 bases separated the two germline ends. Total RNA was extracted at no less than 6 micrograms per sample. Then a second PCR, running about 7 to 11 cycles, was carried out with a sample-barcoded 5' primer and a J-beta primer mix. TCRdb ran MiXCR on the 5' RACE reads and lists one entry per CDR3 protein. The profile shows 700,000 or so distinct CDR3 sequences, 22% of them singletons.

The chain employs TRBV2 and TRBJ2-3; D uncertain. Sequenced input: blood. The origin of this receptor is a man between 65 and 80 years old in good health. Here the CDR3 reads CASSELLSLTDTQYF. The DNA of the CDR3 is TGTGCCAGCAGTGAATTACTATCCCTCACAGATACGCAGTATTTT.